This is a list of T cell receptor beta chains from one sample in a study of glioma-infiltrating T cells. TCRdb reprocessed the multiplex PCR reads via MiXCR and lists one record per CDR3 protein. Here the sample spans 95,000 to 150,000 distinct CDR3 sequences, roughly 24% being singletons. Material for sequencing was glioma tissue, nonneoplastic brain tissue, or PBMCs (not recorded which). The receptors derive from a human donor with low-grade glioma or glioblastoma, undergoing nonglioma brain surgery, or in good health (not recorded which). Each CDR3 is given with its conserved first and last residue. A D gene is named only where the DNA matches it firmly. Some rows have no size entry. The others give once, few or many, or a class for an expanded clone.

size	V	J	D	length	DNA	CDR3
few	TRBV12-3/TRBV12-4	TRBJ2-3	NA	15	TGTGCCAGCACTTCCAGGGAAAGGGCCCCAGATACGCAGTATTTT	CASTSRERAPDTQYF
many	TRBV6-2/TRBV6-3	TRBJ1-1	NA	13	TGTGCCAGCAGTTACTACTCGAGCACTGAAGCTTTCTTT	CASSYYSSTEAFF
NA	TRBV29-1	TRBJ2-7	NA	13	TGCAGCGTTGGGCGGGACTTCCCCTACGAGCAGTACTTC	CSVGRDFPYEQYF
NA	TRBV6-1	TRBJ2-7	TRBD2	15	TGTGCCAGCAGACTAGGACTAGCGGGACTCTACGAGCAGTACTTC	CASRLGLAGLYEQYF
many	TRBV18	TRBJ1-1	NA	14	TGTGCCAGCTCTCCCAGGGACATGAACACTGAAGCTTTCTTT	CASSPRDMNTEAFF
many	TRBV7-2	TRBJ2-5	NA	15	TGTGCCAGCAGTTCCAGACGAACACAACAAGAGACCCAGTACTTC	CASSSRRTQQETQYF
many	TRBV25-1	TRBJ2-1	NA	12	TGTGCCAGCAGTGATTGGAACAATGAGCAGTTCTTC	CASSDWNNEQFF
many	TRBV20-1	TRBJ2-5	TRBD2	16	TGCAGTGCTAGAGATCGGCTAGCGGGAGTACAAGAGACCCAGTACTTC	CSARDRLAGVQETQYF
NA	TRBV18	TRBJ2-2	TRBD2	16	TGTGCCAGCTCGCGCACTAGCGGGCAACCCACCGGGGAGCTGTTTTTT	CASSRTSGQPTGELFF
many	TRBV6-1	TRBJ2-3	NA	15	TGTGCCAGCAGCCCGGCCTTAGGGGAAGCAGATACGCAGTATTTT	CASSPALGEADTQYF
many	TRBV7-9	TRBJ1-2	TRBD1	15	TGTGCCAGCAGCCGGTCCCGGGACAGGGTTGATGGCTACACCTTC	CASSRSRDRVDGYTF
many	TRBV18	TRBJ2-1	TRBD1	15	TGTGCCAGCTCACCACCGGGACAGGGGAGTAATGAGCAGTTCTTC	CASSPPGQGSNEQFF
NA	TRBV19	TRBJ2-1	NA	14	TGTGCCAGTAGTGTCAGGACCTCCTACAATGAGCAGTTCTTC	CASSVRTSYNEQFF
many	TRBV7-2	TRBJ2-2	NA	14	TGTGCCAGCAGCTTCGCAGTGGTAACCGGGGAGCTGTTTTTT	CASSFAVVTGELFF
many	TRBV2	TRBJ2-7	NA	11	TGTGCCACCGCCCAGGGGAACGAGCAGTACTTC	CATAQGNEQYF
few	TRBV7-6	TRBJ2-2	TRBD2	16	TGTGCCAGCAGCTTAGGACTAGCGGGAGGGACCGGGGAGCTGTTTTTT	CASSLGLAGGTGELFF
many	TRBV20-1	TRBJ2-7	TRBD2	12	TGCAGTGGGACTAGCGGGAGAAGGGAGCAGTACTTC	CSGTSGRREQYF
NA	TRBV18	TRBJ2-7	NA	12	TGTGCCAGCTCACTAGCGTCCAACGAGCAGTACTTC	CASSLASNEQYF
many	TRBV28	TRBJ1-1	TRBD1	15	TGTGCCAGCAGTACTTACAGGGGGGTGAACACTGAAGCTTTCTTT	CASSTYRGVNTEAFF
many	TRBV4-1	TRBJ1-2	TRBD1	14	TGCGCCAGCAGCCAAGGGCGGACAGGGACTGGCTACACCTTC	CASSQGRTGTGYTF
once	TRBV6-5	TRBJ2-7	NA	15	TGTGCTAGCAGTACCCCCTCAAGTCCCCCCTACGAGCAGCACTTC	CASSTPSSPPYEQHF
NA	TRBV7-9	TRBJ2-1	NA	15	TGTGCCAGCAGCTTGGTCCTCTTAACTCACGATGAGCAGTTCTTC	CASSLVLLTHDEQFF
NA	TRBV5-1	TRBJ2-7	NA	18	TGCGCCAGCAGCTCTTATCGTACACTGACGGACAGATCCTACGAGCAGTACTTC	CASSSYRTLTDRSYEQYF
many	TRBV18	TRBJ2-7	NA	13	TGTGCCAGCTCATCTGAAATGGGGACCGAGCAGTACTTC	CASSSEMGTEQYF
many	TRBV28	TRBJ2-7	NA	11	TGTGCCAGCAGTCTTGGCCTCGAGCAGTACTTC	CASSLGLEQYF
many	TRBV15	TRBJ2-3	TRBD1	13	TGTGCCACCAGAAACACAGGGGGAGATACGCAGTATTTT	CATRNTGGDTQYF
NA	TRBV28	TRBJ1-2	NA	16	TGTGCCAGCAGTTTGGGAATTAGTACCCTCTCTACTGGCTACTCCTTC	CASSLGISTLSTGYSF
many	TRBV15	TRBJ1-2	NA	12	TGTGCCACCAGCCGCGCCGGCCTGGGCTACACCTTC	CATSRAGLGYTF
NA	TRBV29-1	TRBJ1-2	NA	18	TGCAGCGCCCTCACCCAAATAAAGCCAGGGATAGGGGCCTATGGCTACACCTTC	CSALTQIKPGIGAYGYTF
many	TRBV7-2	TRBJ2-3	TRBD2	16	TGTGCCAGCAGCTCGGGACTAGCGGGAGGCACAGATACGCAGTATTTT	CASSSGLAGGTDTQYF
many	TRBV19	TRBJ2-7	NA	15	TGTGCCAGTACCCTTATCAGGACTGGTGACGGCGAGCAGTACTTC	CASTLIRTGDGEQYF
many	TRBV12-3/TRBV12-4	TRBJ2-6	NA	16	TGTGCCAGCAGCCAAAGACGACGACGCGGGGCCAACGTCCTGACTTTC	CASSQRRRRGANVLTF
few	TRBV30	TRBJ2-3	NA	13	TGTGCCTGGGAACAGGGCCCCACAGATACGCAGTATTTT	CAWEQGPTDTQYF
NA	TRBV20-1	TRBJ2-2	TRBD2	19	TGCAGTGCTAGAGACTCGATGGGGAGGGCAATAGGTCACACCGGGGAGCTGTTTTTT	CSARDSMGRAIGHTGELFF
many	TRBV28	TRBJ2-5	NA	13	TGTGCCAGCAGTCTGGCAAACCAAGAGACCCAGTACTTC	CASSLANQETQYF
NA	TRBV7-2	TRBJ1-5	NA	15	TGTGCCAGCAGCTTATGGGCAGGGGAGAGTAAGCCCCGGCATTTT	CASSLWAGESKPRHF
NA	TRBV20-1	TRBJ2-1	TRBD2	16	TGCAGTGCTAGAGAGGCTAGCGGGGACTCCTACGATGAGCAGTTCTTC	CSAREASGDSYDEQFF
few	TRBV19	TRBJ2-2	TRBD2	15	TGTGCCAGTAGTATGGGCGGGAGGGCCGGCGGGGAGCTGTTTTTT	CASSMGGRAGGELFF
many	TRBV24-1	TRBJ2-7	NA	15	TGTGCCACCAGTGATCGGGACACCTCCTCCTACGAGCAGTACTTC	CATSDRDTSSYEQYF